This paragraph covers one T cell receptor (beta chain) sequence. Its matching antigen is unknown. The sample originates from a study of a mutant IDH1 vaccine in newly diagnosed glioma. Looking at the study overall: The treated group averaged around 40 years old and was around 62% male, approximately 38% female. Overall study results and limits: Of the patients, less than 95% had vaccine-induced immune responses.

This CDR3 contains 14 residues. V dropped 0 bases and J dropped 4 bases, with 12 bases sitting between them. Per germline, CDR1 GTSNPN and CDR2 SVGIG (reference sequence). Documented time point: baseline, week 1 (first vaccination visit). Treatment in this sample: pre-vaccination baseline after standard-of-care therapy. Using immunoSEQ multiplex PCR, the repertoire was profiled, and TCRdb retains in-frame clones only, with some absent. This sample carries about 51,000 clones, 65% to 80% of them seen once, and the ten largest clones take approximately 2%. The receptor was derived from a woman in her thirties or forties with glioma. The chain combines TRBV30 with TRBJ1-2; no clear D gene. Sample: PBMCs, taken from a glioma patient treated with radiotherapy, temozolomide or both. The CDR3 sequence is CAWSVQSSLYGYTF. CDR3 nucleotide sequence: TGTGCCTGGAGTGTACAGTCCTCGCTCTATGGCTACACCTTC.